The 30 T cell receptor beta chains in this list originate from one sample, sequenced in a study of Ad26.COV2.S vaccination and SARS-CoV-2 variants. TCRdb's copy holds only in-frame clones and misses some; the assay was immunoSEQ multiplex PCR. The repertoire holds around 250,000 clones, with 87% as singletons. Treatment of the sample: about 20 received Ad26.COV2.S at low or high dose, single or two shots; roughly five received placebo; per-sample allocation not given. Material that was analyzed had been drawn on day 63 after the first vaccine or placebo injection. Specimen: peripheral blood, collected in a trial of Ad26.COV2.S vaccine versus placebo. Receptors were obtained from a person between 18 and 59 years old who received the Ad26.COV2.S COVID-19 vaccine or a placebo.

V and J are TRBV9 and TRBJ2-1; D is possibly TRBD1 (5 bases). Deletions cut 4 bases from V and 0 bases from J, with 20 bases between. Germline CDR1 and CDR2: SGDLS and YYNGEE. This CDR3 spans 18 amino acids. The CDR3, as DNA: TGTGCCAGCAGCCCCCGCCTTGGGGCGGTTAACTCCTACAATGAGCAGTTCTTC. This sequence encodes CASSPRLGAVNSYNEQFF.

The V call is TRBV11-2, the J call TRBJ2-2; D remains unclear. Trimming removed 5 bases at V and 7 bases at J, with 8 bases between. Germline V gives CDR1 SGHAT, CDR2 FQNNGV. There are 12 residues in the CDR3. CDR3 bases: TGTGCCAGCAGCCAGTCAAACGGGGAGCTGTTTTTT. As protein: CASSQSNGELFF. The full variable domain, with the rest looked up from reference TRBV11-2 and TRBJ2-2, is EAGVAQSPRYKIIEKRQSVAFWCNPISGHATLYWYQQILGQGPKLLIQFQNNGVVDDSQLPKDRFSAERLKGVDSTLKIQPAKLEDSAVYLCASSQSNGELFFGEGSRLTVL.

The chain uses TRBV9 and TRBJ1-1; D might be TRBD1 (6 bases). CDR1 is SGDLS, CDR2 YYNGEE, per germline. The CDR3 totals 17 residues. V was clipped by 2 bases and J by 0 bases, with 17 bases between them. CDR3 DNA: TGTGCCAGCAGCGTCAACAGGGAAGAGGGAATGAACACTGAAGCTTTCTTT. Translation gives CASSVNREEGMNTEAFF.

The chain couples TRBV7-2 to TRBJ2-2; 11 bases fit TRBD2. The CDR3 length is 16 residues. Germline values: CDR1 SGHTA, CDR2 FQGNSA. Trimming took 4 bases from V and 5 from J; bases not matched to a gene: 6. CDR3 sequence: CASSWRTSGLTGELFF. CDR3 nucleotides: TGTGCCAGCAGCTGGCGGACTAGCGGGCTAACCGGGGAGCTGTTTTTT.

This chain links TRBV7-2 with TRBJ2-1, with TRBD2 identical over 16 bases. Trimming cost V 0 bases and J 8 bases; bases outside gene matches: 1. CDR1 is SGHTA and CDR2 is FQGNSA in the germline V gene. This CDR3 is 16 amino acids long. CDR3 residues: CASSLAGTSGRDEQFF. CDR3 coding DNA: TGTGCCAGCAGCTTAGCGGGGACTAGCGGGAGGGATGAGCAGTTCTTC.

V usage is TRBV6-5 and J usage is TRBJ1-5; D not certain. Germline V gives CDR1 MNHEY, CDR2 SVGAGI. The CDR3 sequence is 14 residues long. With 4 bases removed from V and 7 bases from J, the gap between germline ends came to 14 bases. CDR3 nucleotide sequence: TGTGCCAGCAGTTCCGGACCGAATCAGCAGCCCCAGCATTTT. It specifies CASSSGPNQQPQHF.

Details on this clone: One junction end disagrees with the germline gene, perhaps due to a read error. The chain employs TRBV12-3 or TRBV12-4 and TRBJ1-2, with D maybe TRBD1 (5 bases). The CDR3 has 13 residues. CDR3 in amino acids: CASSKTEYYGYSF. The CDR3 region has the DNA TGTGCCAGCAGCAAGACAGAATACTATGGCTACTCCTTC.

V usage is TRBV15 and J usage is TRBJ1-2, with D uncertain. The CDR3 loop spans 15 amino acids. V lost 5 bases and J 6 bases, leaving 19 bases between the germline ends. Looked up from germline, CDR1 is LNHNV and CDR2 is YYDKDF (reference sequence). The CDR3 sequence: CATSLPMDFLDGYTF. The CDR3 region has the DNA TGTGCCACCAGCTTACCGATGGACTTCCTCGATGGCTACACCTTC.

The sample holds one count of this clone. V is TRBV6-5 and J is TRBJ2-6; D is unclear. Germline values: CDR1 MNHEY, CDR2 SVGAGI. The CDR3 is made up of 13 amino acids. Trimming shortened V by 7 bases and J by 2 bases, and 6 bases separated the two germline ends. The CDR3 loop is CASNGAGANVLTF. In DNA form, the CDR3 reads TGTGCCAGCAATGGGGCTGGGGCCAACGTCCTGACTTTC.

The chain is built from TRBV30 and TRBJ1-3, with TRBD1 matching 7 bases. Germline V gives CDR1 GTSNPN, CDR2 SVGIG (reference sequence). This CDR3 spans 16 amino acids. V lost 4 bases, J lost 3 bases, and 12 bases stayed unmatched. The CDR3: CAWIPFDRDGGNTIYF. CDR3 in DNA: TGTGCCTGGATCCCGTTCGACAGGGATGGTGGAAACACCATATATTTT.

This clone was recorded once. The chain joins TRBV9 to TRBJ2-3, with D uncertain. CDR1 is SGDLS and CDR2 is YYNGEE in the germline V gene. This CDR3 is built from 15 residues. The V end lost 3 bases, the J end lost 0 bases, and 11 bases lay between the germline ends. The CDR3 nucleotides read TGTGCCAGCAGCGGAAGGTCCGCGAGCACAGATACGCAGTATTTT. Translation: CASSGRSASTDTQYF.

V is TRBV5-1 and J is TRBJ2-7; D possibly corresponds to TRBD1 (6 bases). The germline V and J ends were trimmed by 0 bases and 1 base, with 17 bases remaining between them. Germline V gives CDR1 SGHRS, CDR2 YFSETQ. The CDR3 totals 17 residues. Here the CDR3 DNA reads TGCGCCAGCAGCTTGGGAAGTCGACAGGCTACATCCTACGAGCAGTACTTC. Its protein is CASSLGSRQATSYEQYF.

This rearrangement joins TRBV10-3 to TRBJ1-2; TRBD1 might be the D (6 bases). The CDR3 has 14 residues. Germline lookup yields CDR1 ENHRY and CDR2 SYGVKD. The V end was cut by 2 bases, the J end by 0 bases, with 7 bases between. In nucleotides, the CDR3 is TGTGCCATCAGTGAGGAGGGGGCTAACTATGGCTACACCTTC. Translating it yields CAISEEGANYGYTF.

This clone has ten or more counts. CDR3 residues: CAIGGQGAGMNTEAFF. The CDR3 DNA is TGTGCCATCGGGGGACAGGGGGCTGGAATGAACACTGAAGCTTTCTTT. V gene TRBV10-3 combines with J gene TRBJ1-1; 12 bases align to TRBD1. CDR1 is ENHRY and CDR2 is SYGVKD in the germline V gene. The CDR3 length is 16 residues. With 8 bases clipped from V and 0 bases from J, the junction kept 7 bases outside the gene matches.

This clone was seen more than once but under ten times. The CDR3 loop reads CASSLGPARQETQYF. In nucleotides, the CDR3 is TGTGCCAGCAGCTTAGGTCCAGCGAGACAAGAGACCCAGTACTTC. The gene calls are TRBV7-2 and TRBJ2-5; D remains ambiguous. This CDR3 has 15 amino acids. V was trimmed by 1 base and J by 2 bases, leaving 11 bases between them. Germline V gene lookup returns CDR1 SGHTA and CDR2 FQGNSA.

The J gene is TRBJ2-3, the V gene TRBV7-3, with D maybe TRBD2 (5 bases). Germline V gene lookup returns CDR1 SGHTA and CDR2 FQGTGA. This CDR3 has 16 residues. The germline V and J ends were trimmed by 2 bases and 2 bases, with 14 bases remaining between them. The CDR3 region has the DNA TGTGCCAGCAGCTTAGTCTTTACTAGTTTCACAGATACGCAGTATTTT. It codes for CASSLVFTSFTDTQYF.

The chain carries TRBV3-1 (or the pseudogene TRBV3-2) and TRBJ2-1; no clear D gene. CDR3 length: 13 residues. CDR1 and CDR2 (germline): LGHDT, YNNKEL (reference sequence). The V end lost 0 bases, the J end lost 10 bases, and 10 bases lay between the germline ends. This CDR3 is CASSQEYAGEQFF. As DNA, the CDR3 is TGTGCCAGCAGCCAAGAATACGCCGGGGAGCAGTTCTTC.

The chain employs TRBV29-1 and TRBJ2-3, with 7 nucleotides matching TRBD2. The CDR3 has 14 amino acids. Germline CDR1 SQVTM, CDR2 ANQGSEA. The V gene end was trimmed by 4 bases and the J gene end by 7 bases; junction bases not matched to a gene: 11. CDR3 sequence reads: CSVASGTSSNTQYF. CDR3 DNA: TGCAGCGTTGCGAGCGGGACGAGCTCTAATACGCAGTATTTT.

This clone was detected ten times or more. The V call is TRBV6-6, the J call TRBJ2-1; 9 positions match TRBD2. This CDR3 is 15 amino acids long. CDR1 is MNHNY and CDR2 is SVGAGI in the germline V gene (reference sequence). V shed 4 bases, J shed 3 bases, and the junction held 4 bases outside the gene matches. CDR3 region: CASSLAGELYNEQFF. In nucleotides, the CDR3 is TGTGCCAGCAGTTTAGCGGGAGAGCTCTACAATGAGCAGTTCTTC.

This CDR3 reads CASSQGYTDEQFF. The CDR3 DNA is TGTGCCAGCAGCCAGGGCTACACCGATGAGCAGTTCTTC. The chain carries TRBV3-1 (or the pseudogene TRBV3-2) and TRBJ2-1; D unclear. There are 13 residues in the CDR3. V was cut by 3 bases and J by 8 bases, with 11 bases left in between. Germline CDR1 is LGHDT and CDR2 is YNNKEL (reference sequence).

The V call is TRBV19, the J call TRBJ1-5; no clear D. Deletions cut 4 bases from V and 1 base from J, with 5 bases between. Per germline, CDR1 LNHDA and CDR2 SQIVND (reference sequence). The CDR3 runs to 13 residues. CDR3 nucleotide sequence: TGTGCCAGTAGTAAGGCAAGCAATCAGCCCCAGCATTTT. It encodes CASSKASNQPQHF. Drawing the rest from reference TRBV19 and TRBJ1-5, the complete variable domain is DGGITQSPKYLFRKEGQNVTLSCEQNLNHDAMYWYRQDPGQGLRLIYYSQIVNDFQKGDIAEGYSVSREKKESFPLTVTSAQKNPTAFYLCASSKASNQPQHFGDGTRLSIL.

The chain has TRBV6-2 or TRBV6-3 and TRBJ1-1, with unresolved D. V lost 5 bases, J lost 1 base, and 8 bases lay in between. CDR3 length equals 13 residues. CDR1 MNHEY and CDR2 SVGEGT come from the germline V gene. The DNA for the CDR3 is TGTGCCAGCAGTGCAACGCAGAACACTGAAGCTTTCTTT. Its protein is CASSATQNTEAFF.

This chain connects TRBV6-1 to TRBJ1-5; D unclear. The CDR3 loop spans 17 amino acids. V lost 3 bases and J lost 0, with 15 bases in between. CDR1 is MNHNS, CDR2 SASEGT, per germline. Here the CDR3 reads CASSDRVVTHSNQPQHF. DNA for the CDR3: TGTGCCAGCAGTGATAGGGTGGTCACACATAGCAATCAGCCCCAGCATTTT.

This chain links TRBV4-3 with TRBJ2-1; 8 positions match TRBD1. Trimming took 3 bases from V and 6 from J; bases not matched to a gene: 16. There are 18 residues in the CDR3. Germline-derived CDR1 and CDR2 are LGHNA and YSLEER. The CDR3 DNA follows: TGCGCCAGCAGCCAGACAACGAGGAACAGGGGGGATGGCAATGAGCAGTTCTTC. Its translation: CASSQTTRNRGDGNEQFF.

The chain employs TRBV7-2 and TRBJ2-5, with 8 positions matching TRBD1. Unmatched junction bases numbered 4, after V lost 2 bases and J lost 5 bases. This CDR3 comprises 14 residues. Germline loops: CDR1 SGHTA, CDR2 FQGNSA. This CDR3 reads CASSLRQGWETQYF. DNA of the CDR3: TGTGCCAGCAGCTTAAGACAGGGGTGGGAGACCCAGTACTTC.

The chain has TRBV4-1 and TRBJ1-4, with 8 bases fitting TRBD1. This CDR3 is 21 amino acids long. Unmatched junction bases numbered 21, after V lost 5 bases and J lost 1 base. Germline CDR1 is MGHRA and CDR2 is YSYEKL. This CDR3 is CASSERTTGVRLIRTNEKLFF. Written as DNA, the CDR3 is TGCGCCAGCAGCGAGAGGACGACAGGGGTGCGTCTGATCAGAACTAATGAAAAACTGTTTTTT.

The genes are TRBV6-5 and TRBJ1-5; no firm D call. The V gene's germline CDR1 is MNHEY and CDR2 SVGAGI. The CDR3 consists of 12 residues. Here the CDR3 DNA reads TGTGACGCCCTGCCCGATGATCAGCCCCAGCATTTT. This codes for CDALPDDQPQHF.

The rearrangement uses TRBV7-3 and TRBJ2-2; 7 bases are a match to TRBD2. Germline CDR1 SGHTA, CDR2 FQGTGA. V was clipped by 4 bases and J by 2 bases; unmatched bases: 1. The CDR3 totals 14 residues. The CDR3 is CASSSSGNTGELFF. The CDR3 nucleotides are TGTGCCAGCAGCTCTAGCGGCAACACCGGGGAGCTGTTTTTT.

The V and J genes are TRBV6-6 and TRBJ2-3, with D perhaps matching TRBD2 (6 bases). CDR1 and CDR2 (germline): MNHNY, SVGAGI (reference sequence). V dropped 6 bases and J dropped 3 bases, with 16 bases sitting between them. The CDR3 runs to 15 residues. CDR3 bases: TGTGCCAGCAGCCCGGGGGTCGGAGGTACAGATACGCAGTATTTT. Translation gives CASSPGVGGTDTQYF.

The chain recombines TRBV4-3 with TRBJ1-2; TRBD1 might be the D (5 bases). The CDR3 length is 15 residues. The germline V and J ends were trimmed by 1 base and 4 bases, with 13 bases remaining between them. The V gene's germline CDR1 is LGHNA and CDR2 YSLEER. CDR3 bases: TGCGCCAGCAGCCAAGCGGCAGGGTCGGGCTATGGCTACACCTTC. Amino acids: CASSQAAGSGYGYTF.